The 21 T cell receptor beta chains in this list originate from one sample, sequenced in a study of cytomegalovirus exposure and HLA in healthy donors (dated by TCRdb to between 2016 and 2019). The library relied on the immunoSEQ multiplex PCR assay. For the multiplex PCR, a mixture combining 60 forward primers for TCR Vbeta segments and 13 reverse primers for TCR Jbeta segments was used. Entries here come from immuneACCESS through TCRdb and include only in-frame sequences with V and J called. Some clones fail to appear in such tables; in the studies checked, an unresolved V gene covers under half of the shortfall, and the cause of the remainder is unknown. This sample has approximately 140,000 clones in its table, and roughly three quarters of those were observed once. The top ten constitute approximately 3% of the sample. Sequencing input: PBMCs. Every receptor here comes from a female donor in good health and CMV-seronegative.

In its sample, this clone was seen a few times. V is TRBV4-3 and J is TRBJ2-7; D is uncertain. Germline V gives CDR1 LGHNA, CDR2 YSLEER. The CDR3 runs 16 residues. Trimming removed 0 bases at V and 1 base at J, with 13 bases between. CDR3 DNA: TGCGCCAGCAGCCAAGAATTAACTACCCCATCCTACGAGCAGTACTTC. Residues: CASSQELTTPSYEQYF.

The chain links TRBV30 to TRBJ1-5; 8 nucleotides match TRBD1. Losses at the gene ends were 4 bases for V and 3 bases for J; bases not matched to a gene: 14. The CDR3 is 17 amino acids. Germline CDR1 is GTSNPN and CDR2 is SVGIG (reference sequence). The CDR3 DNA is TGTGCCTGGATCCGGCTTACCCCGGGACAGGTCAATCAGCCCCAGCATTTT. It codes for CAWIRLTPGQVNQPQHF.

This clone was observed a single time. This rearrangement joins TRBV2 to TRBJ1-4, with D tentatively TRBD1 (6 bases). V was cut by 6 bases and J by 3 bases, with 11 bases left in between. Per germline, CDR1 SNHLY and CDR2 FYNNEI. The CDR3 covers 14 residues. The CDR3 reads CASRPTGSNEKLFF. CDR3 DNA: TGTGCCAGCAGGCCAACAGGGTCTAATGAAAAACTGTTTTTT.

The V call is TRBV7-2, the J call TRBJ2-7; 8 bases are a match to TRBD2. J gave up 1 base and V 5 bases, and 13 bases lay outside the gene matches. Germline CDR1 and CDR2: SGHTA and FQGNSA. The CDR3 contains 17 residues. The CDR3: CASSRAGVGGDSYEQYF. The CDR3 DNA reads TGTGCCAGCAGCCGAGCGGGGGTCGGGGGAGATTCCTACGAGCAGTACTTC. The full variable domain, completed using reference TRBV7-2 and TRBJ2-7, is GAGVSQSPSNKVTEKGKDVELRCDPISGHTALYWYRQSLGQGLEFLIYFQGNSAPDKSGLPSDRFSAERTGGSVSTLTIQRTQQEDSAVYLCASSRAGVGGDSYEQYFGPGTRLTVT.

This chain connects TRBV11-2 to TRBJ1-1, with 8 positions matching TRBD1. V shed 5 bases and J 0 bases; nucleotides not matched to a gene: 5. The CDR3 contains 15 residues. Per the germline V gene, CDR1 is SGHAT and CDR2 is FQNNGV. Written as DNA, the CDR3 is TGTGCCAGCAGCGCGAGGGACAGGATGAACACTGAAGCTTTCTTT. It codes for CASSARDRMNTEAFF.

The gene calls are TRBV7-9 and TRBJ2-5, with unresolved D. The germline V and J ends were trimmed by 2 bases and 2 bases, with 9 bases remaining between them. This CDR3 comprises 14 residues. CDR1 and CDR2 from the germline V gene are SEHNR and FQNEAQ (reference sequence). CDR3 in amino acids: CASSLMADQETQYF. CDR3 nucleotide sequence: TGTGCCAGCAGCTTAATGGCGGATCAAGAGACCCAGTACTTC.

V and J are TRBV6-5 and TRBJ2-2; possibly TRBD2 for D (6 bases). The CDR3 is made up of 13 amino acids. The germline gives CDR1 MNHEY, CDR2 SVGAGI. Trimming shortened V by 6 bases and J by 7 bases, and 12 bases separated the two germline ends. CDR3 loop: CASSGGPGGELFF. CDR3 DNA sequence: TGTGCCAGCAGCGGAGGGCCGGGCGGGGAGCTGTTTTTT.

This clone has only a few counts. This same CDR3 is encoded by further DNA sequences in the sample. The V and J genes are TRBV2 and TRBJ1-1; a weak D match, TRBD1 (5 bases). Per germline, CDR1 SNHLY and CDR2 FYNNEI. CDR3 size: 13 residues. V was clipped by 5 bases and J by 0 bases, with 7 bases between them. CDR3 nucleotides: TGTGCCAGCAGTTCAGGGTTGAACACTGAAGCTTTCTTT. It is translated as CASSSGLNTEAFF.

The chain recombines TRBV5-1 with TRBJ2-5; 11 bases align to TRBD1. The CDR3 totals 15 residues. Germline loops: CDR1 SGHRS, CDR2 YFSETQ. Losses at the gene ends were 4 bases for V and 2 bases for J; bases not matched to a gene: 4. Here the CDR3 DNA reads TGCGCCAGCAGCACCGGGACAGGGGGACAAGAGACCCAGTACTTC. This gives the protein CASSTGTGGQETQYF.

V is TRBV30 and J is TRBJ1-2, with 9 bases fitting TRBD1. CDR1 is GTSNPN, CDR2 SVGIG, per germline (reference sequence). The CDR3 spans 13 residues. Trimming cost V 5 bases and J 6 bases; bases outside gene matches: 7. CDR3 nucleotide sequence: TGTGCCTGGGGGACAGGGCTCAAGAATGGCTACACCTTC. Translated, it gives CAWGTGLKNGYTF.

This clone was seen a few times. The chain recombines TRBV29-1 with TRBJ1-1; D remains ambiguous. V was clipped by 3 bases and J by 0 bases, with 8 bases between them. The CDR3 has 13 residues. Looked up from germline, CDR1 is SQVTM and CDR2 is ANQGSEA. CDR3 amino acids: CSVEERMNTEAFF. For the CDR3, the DNA is TGCAGCGTTGAGGAGCGCATGAACACTGAAGCTTTCTTT.

This clone has ten or more counts. The rearrangement joins TRBV7-8 to TRBJ1-1; D gene ambiguous. CDR1 and CDR2 from the germline V gene are SGHVS and FQNEAQ. With 3 bases removed from V and 0 bases from J, the gap between germline ends came to 8 bases. The CDR3 is 14 residues long. The CDR3 protein is CASSFQSMNTEAFF. As DNA, the CDR3 is TGTGCCAGCAGCTTCCAGTCGATGAACACTGAAGCTTTCTTT.

This clone appeared once. This chain connects TRBV29-1 to TRBJ2-5; D is possibly TRBD2 (6 bases). V was trimmed by 4 bases and J by 5 bases, leaving 14 bases between them. This CDR3 has 13 residues. Germline lookup yields CDR1 SQVTM and CDR2 ANQGSEA. CDR3 residues: CSVARLVSETQYF. As DNA, the CDR3 is TGCAGCGTTGCACGACTAGTGAGCGAGACCCAGTACTTC.

The rearrangement links TRBV10-2 to TRBJ2-1, with a tentative D call TRBD2 (5 bases). There are 13 residues in the CDR3. V was pared by 4 bases and J by 7 bases, with 11 bases between. CDR1 is WSHSY, CDR2 SAAADI, per germline. The CDR3 loop is CASSVAPGNEQFF. CDR3 in DNA: TGCGCCAGCAGTGTGGCGCCGGGGAATGAGCAGTTCTTC.

A word on this clone: The junction departs from germline at one end; a sequencing error may be responsible. CDR3 loop: CASTLGQGLQETQYF. The CDR3 nucleotides read TGTGCCAGCACCTTGGGACAGGGACTCCAAGAGACCCAGTACTTC. The rearrangement uses TRBV5-4 and TRBJ2-5, with TRBD1 matching over 9 bases. The CDR3 sequence is 15 residues long. The germline V gene encodes CDR1 SGHNT and CDR2 YYREEE (reference sequence).

The chain joins TRBV6-1 to TRBJ2-1, with 7 bases matching TRBD1. The CDR3 sequence is 14 residues long. V lost 0 bases, J lost 11 bases, and 7 bases stayed unmatched. CDR1 is MNHNS and CDR2 is SASEGT in the germline V gene. The CDR3 is CASSEAAGQVKQFF. CDR3 DNA: TGTGCCAGCAGTGAAGCGGCCGGACAGGTTAAGCAGTTCTTC.

The rearrangement joins TRBV18 to TRBJ1-3; D gene uncertain. V was pared by 6 bases and J by 0 bases, with 15 bases between. Germline V CDR1 and CDR2: KGHSH, LQKENI. This CDR3 has 16 amino acids. CDR3 sequence: CASSSGVLDSGNTIYF. DNA for the CDR3: TGTGCCAGCTCGTCCGGAGTTCTCGACTCTGGAAACACCATATATTTT.

The J gene is TRBJ1-2, the V gene TRBV18; 9 nucleotides line up with TRBD1. Germline CDR1 KGHSH, CDR2 LQKENI. The J segment lost 5 bases and the V segment lost 6 bases, leaving 7 bases of the junction unmatched. The CDR3 covers 14 residues. The CDR3 coding sequence is TGTGCCAGCTCCGAGGTGGGACAGGGTTATGGCTACACCTTC. As protein: CASSEVGQGYGYTF.

The V call is TRBV7-8, the J call TRBJ2-1; 11 nucleotides line up with TRBD1. V gave up 7 bases and J gave up 4 bases; unmatched junction bases: 3. Germline V CDR1 and CDR2: SGHVS, FQNEAQ. CDR3 length equals 14 residues. CDR3 in amino acids: CASTGQGVYNEQFF. The CDR3 DNA reads as TGTGCCAGCACGGGACAGGGGGTTTACAATGAGCAGTTCTTC.

The V call is TRBV29-1, the J call TRBJ2-1; 7 bases align to TRBD1. The germline V gene has CDR1 SQVTM and CDR2 ANQGSEA. There are 14 residues in the CDR3. V was pared by 2 bases and J by 1 base, with 2 bases of the junction left unmatched. CDR3 sequence: CSVEKDRSYNEQFF. CDR3 coding DNA: TGCAGCGTTGAAAAGGACAGGTCCTACAATGAGCAGTTCTTC.

The J gene is TRBJ1-1, the V gene TRBV13; perhaps TRBD1 as D (6 bases). This CDR3 is 15 amino acids long. The ends were cut back, 5 bases at V and 0 bases at J, with 13 bases in the middle. CDR1 is PRHDT and CDR2 is FYEKMQ in the germline V gene (reference sequence). DNA for the CDR3: TGTGCCAGCAGCGGTCAGGGGACACTGAACACTGAAGCTTTCTTT. This codes for CASSGQGTLNTEAFF.